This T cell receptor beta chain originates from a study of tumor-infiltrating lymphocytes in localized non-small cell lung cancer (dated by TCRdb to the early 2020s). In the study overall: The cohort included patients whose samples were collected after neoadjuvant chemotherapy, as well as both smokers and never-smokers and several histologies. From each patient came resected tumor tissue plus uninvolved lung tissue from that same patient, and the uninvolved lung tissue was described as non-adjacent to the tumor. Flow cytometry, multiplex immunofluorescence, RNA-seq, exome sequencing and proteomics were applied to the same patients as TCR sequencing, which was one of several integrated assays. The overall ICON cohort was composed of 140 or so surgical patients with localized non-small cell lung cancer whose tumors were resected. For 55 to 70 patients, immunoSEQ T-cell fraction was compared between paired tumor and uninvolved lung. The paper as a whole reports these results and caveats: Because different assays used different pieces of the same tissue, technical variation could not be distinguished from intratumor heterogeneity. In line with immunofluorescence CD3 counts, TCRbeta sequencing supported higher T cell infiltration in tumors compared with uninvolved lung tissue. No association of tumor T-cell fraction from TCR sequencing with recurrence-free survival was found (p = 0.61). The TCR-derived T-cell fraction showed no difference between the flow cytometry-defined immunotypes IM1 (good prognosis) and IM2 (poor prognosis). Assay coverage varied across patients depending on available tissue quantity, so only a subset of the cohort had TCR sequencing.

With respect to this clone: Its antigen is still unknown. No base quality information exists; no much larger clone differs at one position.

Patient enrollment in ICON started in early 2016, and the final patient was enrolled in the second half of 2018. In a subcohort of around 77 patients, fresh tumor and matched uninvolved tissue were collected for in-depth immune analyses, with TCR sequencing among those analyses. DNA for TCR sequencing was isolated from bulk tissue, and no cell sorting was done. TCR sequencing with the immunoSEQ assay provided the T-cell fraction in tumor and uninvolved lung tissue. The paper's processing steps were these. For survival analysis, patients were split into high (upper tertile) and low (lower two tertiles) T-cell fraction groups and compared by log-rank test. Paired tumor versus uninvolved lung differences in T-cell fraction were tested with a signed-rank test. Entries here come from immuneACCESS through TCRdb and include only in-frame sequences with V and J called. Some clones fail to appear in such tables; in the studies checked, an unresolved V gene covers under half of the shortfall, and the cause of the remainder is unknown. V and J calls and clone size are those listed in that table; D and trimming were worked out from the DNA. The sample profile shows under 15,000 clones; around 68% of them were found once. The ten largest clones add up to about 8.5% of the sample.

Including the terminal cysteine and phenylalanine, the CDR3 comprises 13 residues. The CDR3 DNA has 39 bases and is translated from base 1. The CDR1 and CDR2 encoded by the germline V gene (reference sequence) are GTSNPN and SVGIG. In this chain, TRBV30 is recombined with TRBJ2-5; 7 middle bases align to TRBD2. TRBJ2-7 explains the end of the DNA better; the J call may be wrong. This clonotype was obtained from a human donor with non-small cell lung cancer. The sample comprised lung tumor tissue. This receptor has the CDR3 CAWSLGGGVEQYF. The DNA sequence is TGTGCCTGGAGTCTGGGGGGGGGTGTCGAGCAGTACTTC.